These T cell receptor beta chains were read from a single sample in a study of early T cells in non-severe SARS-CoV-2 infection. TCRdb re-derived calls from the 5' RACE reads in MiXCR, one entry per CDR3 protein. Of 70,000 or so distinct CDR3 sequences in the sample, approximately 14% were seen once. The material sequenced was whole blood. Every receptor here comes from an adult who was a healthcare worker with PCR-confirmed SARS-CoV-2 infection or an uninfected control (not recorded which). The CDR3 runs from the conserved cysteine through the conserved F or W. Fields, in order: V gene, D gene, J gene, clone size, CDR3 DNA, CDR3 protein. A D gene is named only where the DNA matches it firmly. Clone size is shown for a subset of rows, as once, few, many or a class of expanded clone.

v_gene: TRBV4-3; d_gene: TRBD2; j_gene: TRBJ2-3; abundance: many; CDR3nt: TGCGCCAGCAGCCAAGATCACCCGGGGGGGCTGGCAGATACGCAGTATTTT; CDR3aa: CASSQDHPGGLADTQYF
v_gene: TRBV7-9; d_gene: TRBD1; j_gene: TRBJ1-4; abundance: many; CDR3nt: TGTGCCAGCAGGACTGGGACAGCGGGAGAAAAACTGTTTTTT; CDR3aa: CASRTGTAGEKLFF
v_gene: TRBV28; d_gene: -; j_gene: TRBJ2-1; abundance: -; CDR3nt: TGTGCCAGCAGTTTCGCCCGGGGGAATCTTGCTAATGAGCAGTTCTTC; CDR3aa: CASSFARGNLANEQFF
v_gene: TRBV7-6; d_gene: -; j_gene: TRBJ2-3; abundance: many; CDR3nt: TGTGCCATATCGTCCTCCCCCCGGGATACGCAGTATTTT; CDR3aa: CAISSSPRDTQYF
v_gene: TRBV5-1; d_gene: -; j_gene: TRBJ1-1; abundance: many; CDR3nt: TGCGCCAGCAGGATAACGGACGAACTGAACACTGAAGCTTTCTTT; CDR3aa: CASRITDELNTEAFF
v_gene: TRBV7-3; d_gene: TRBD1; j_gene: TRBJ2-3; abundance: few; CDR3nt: TGTGCCAGCAGCCCGACAGGGGAGAGGACAGATACGCAGTATTTT; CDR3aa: CASSPTGERTDTQYF
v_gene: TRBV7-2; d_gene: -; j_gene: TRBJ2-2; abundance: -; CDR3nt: TGTGCCAGCAGCCCACGCAAGGCCGGGGAGCTGTTTTTT; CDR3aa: CASSPRKAGELFF
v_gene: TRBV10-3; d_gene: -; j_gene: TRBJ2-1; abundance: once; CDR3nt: TGTGCCATTGTCGTACTATTCCGGGACAATGAGCATTTCTTC; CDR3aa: CAIVVLFRDNEHFF
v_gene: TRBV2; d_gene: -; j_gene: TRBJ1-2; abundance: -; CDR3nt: TGTGCCAGCAGTGAAGACTTTTTAAATGGCTACACCTTC; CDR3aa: CASSEDFLNGYTF
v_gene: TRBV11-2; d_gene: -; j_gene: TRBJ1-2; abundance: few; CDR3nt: TGTGCCAGCAGCTTAGTCGGGAGCTATGGCTACACCTTC; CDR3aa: CASSLVGSYGYTF
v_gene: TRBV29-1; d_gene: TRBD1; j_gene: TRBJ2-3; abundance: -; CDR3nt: TGCAGCGTATTTCTACAGACAGGGGGCACAGATACGCAGTATTTT; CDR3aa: CSVFLQTGGTDTQYF
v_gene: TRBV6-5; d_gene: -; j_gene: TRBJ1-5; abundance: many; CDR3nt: TGTGCCAGCAGCCGCAGGGGTGATAGCAATCAGCCCCAGCATTTT; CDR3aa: CASSRRGDSNQPQHF
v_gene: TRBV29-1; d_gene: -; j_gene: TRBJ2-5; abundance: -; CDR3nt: TGCAGCGGACGGACAGATAAAGAGACCCAGTACTTC; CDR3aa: CSGRTDKETQYF
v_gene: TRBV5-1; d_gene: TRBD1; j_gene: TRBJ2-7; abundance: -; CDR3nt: TGCGCCAGCAGGCAGGGGGCCCCCTACGAGCAGTACTTC; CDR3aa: CASRQGAPYEQYF
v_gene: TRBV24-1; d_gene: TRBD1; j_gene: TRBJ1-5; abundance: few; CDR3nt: TGTGCCACCAGTGCAGGGGGTAGCAATCAGCCCCAGCATTTT; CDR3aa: CATSAGGSNQPQHF
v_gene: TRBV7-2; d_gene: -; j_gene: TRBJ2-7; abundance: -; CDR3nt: TGTGCCAGCAGGGGAAACTACGAGCAGTACTTC; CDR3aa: CASRGNYEQYF
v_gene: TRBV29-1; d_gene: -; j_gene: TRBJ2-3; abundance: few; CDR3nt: TGCAGCGTTGGGCACGAGAGCACAGATACGCAGTATTTT; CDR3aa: CSVGHESTDTQYF
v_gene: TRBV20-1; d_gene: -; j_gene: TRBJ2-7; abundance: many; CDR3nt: TGCAGTGCCCCCGGGACACGCGCCAACGAGCAGTACTTC; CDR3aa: CSAPGTRANEQYF
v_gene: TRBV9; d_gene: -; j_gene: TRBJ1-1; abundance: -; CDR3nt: TGTGCCAGCAGCGTTTTGGGGCGAGGGACTGAAGCTTTCTTT; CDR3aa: CASSVLGRGTEAFF
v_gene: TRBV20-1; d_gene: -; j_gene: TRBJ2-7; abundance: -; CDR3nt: TGCAGTGCTGAAAAAACCAAACTAGGTTCCGAGCAGTACTTC; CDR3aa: CSAEKTKLGSEQYF
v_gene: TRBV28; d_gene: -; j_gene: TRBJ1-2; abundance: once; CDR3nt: TGTGCCAGCAGCCAAGGGGCCTATGGCTATACCTTC; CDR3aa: CASSQGAYGYTF
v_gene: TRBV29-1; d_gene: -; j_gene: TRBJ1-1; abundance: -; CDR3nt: TGCAGCGTTGATGCAGGGCAGAACACTGAAGCTTTCTTT; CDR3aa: CSVDAGQNTEAFF
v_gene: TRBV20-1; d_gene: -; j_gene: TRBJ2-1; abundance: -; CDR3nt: TGCAGTGCCATGGGCCCCACCCAGAACAATGAGCAGTTCTTC; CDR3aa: CSAMGPTQNNEQFF
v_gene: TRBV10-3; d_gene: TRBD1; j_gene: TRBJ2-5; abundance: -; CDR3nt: TGTGCCATCAGTCGGGACAGGGCCGAGACCCAGTACTTC; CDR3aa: CAISRDRAETQYF
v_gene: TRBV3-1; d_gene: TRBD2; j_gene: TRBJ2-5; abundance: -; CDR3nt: TGTGCCAGCAGCCCACGGCGGCTAGCGGGGGCCTACCAAGAGACCCAGTACTTC; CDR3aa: CASSPRRLAGAYQETQYF
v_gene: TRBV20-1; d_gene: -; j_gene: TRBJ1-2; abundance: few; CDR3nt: TGCAGTGCTCCACAGGGCGGCTATGGCTACACCTTC; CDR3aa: CSAPQGGYGYTF
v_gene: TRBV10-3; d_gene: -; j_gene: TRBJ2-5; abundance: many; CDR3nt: TGTGCCATCAGGGAAAGGGAACAAGAGACCCAGTACTTC; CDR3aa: CAIREREQETQYF
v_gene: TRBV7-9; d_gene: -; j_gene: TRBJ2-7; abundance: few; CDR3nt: TGTGCCATCCGGGACGGCCCCTACGAGCAGTACTTC; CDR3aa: CAIRDGPYEQYF
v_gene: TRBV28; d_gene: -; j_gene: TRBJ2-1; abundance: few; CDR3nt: TGTGCCAGCAGTTACAGACAGACAGCCTACAATGAGCAGTTCTTC; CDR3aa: CASSYRQTAYNEQFF
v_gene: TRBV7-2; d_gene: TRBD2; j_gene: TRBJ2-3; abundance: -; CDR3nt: TGTGCCAGCAGCTTAGATGGGGGAGGGCCCCGGGCAAGTACGCAGTATTTT; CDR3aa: CASSLDGGGPRASTQYF
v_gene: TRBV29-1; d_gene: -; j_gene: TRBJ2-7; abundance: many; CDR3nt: TGCAGCGTTGAAGAGCCCAGGGGTTCCGAGCAGTACTTC; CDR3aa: CSVEEPRGSEQYF
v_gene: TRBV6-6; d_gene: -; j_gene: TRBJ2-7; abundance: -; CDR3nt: TGTGCCAGCAGGGACACGGCGGAGCAGTACTTC; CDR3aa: CASRDTAEQYF
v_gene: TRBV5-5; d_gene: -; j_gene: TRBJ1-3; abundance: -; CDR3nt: TGTGCCAGCAGCCCGACACACTCTGGAAACACCATATATTTT; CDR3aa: CASSPTHSGNTIYF
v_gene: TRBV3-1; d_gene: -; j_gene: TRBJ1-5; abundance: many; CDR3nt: TGTGCCAGCAGCCAAGTACCCTCCGGGTCACAGAGGGCCCAGCATTTT; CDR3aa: CASSQVPSGSQRAQHF
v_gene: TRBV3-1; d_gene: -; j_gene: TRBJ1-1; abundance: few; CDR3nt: TGTGCCAGCAGCCAAGCAAGGGGGACTGAAGCTTTCTTT; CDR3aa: CASSQARGTEAFF
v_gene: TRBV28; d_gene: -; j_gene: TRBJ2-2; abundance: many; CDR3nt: TGTGCCAGCATCAACAGGCCCACCGGGGAGCTGTTTTTT; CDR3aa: CASINRPTGELFF
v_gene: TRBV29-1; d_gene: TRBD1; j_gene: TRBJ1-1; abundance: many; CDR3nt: TGCAGCGTTGAAAGAGACAGGGGGTCTGAAGCTTTCTTT; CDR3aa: CSVERDRGSEAFF
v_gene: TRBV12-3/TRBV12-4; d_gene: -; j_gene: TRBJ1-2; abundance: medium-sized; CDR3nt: TGTGCCAGCAGCCCAGGGGTGGAGGGCTACACCTTC; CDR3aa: CASSPGVEGYTF
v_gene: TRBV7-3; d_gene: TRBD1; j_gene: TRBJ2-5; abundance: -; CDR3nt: TGTGCCAGCAGCCCGGACAGGGGCCTTCAAGAGACCCAGTACTTC; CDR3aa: CASSPDRGLQETQYF
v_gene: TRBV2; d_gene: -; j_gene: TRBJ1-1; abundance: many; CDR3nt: TGTGCCAGCAGTGTTTTAACAGGACGTTCCGGTGAAGCTTTCTTT; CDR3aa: CASSVLTGRSGEAFF
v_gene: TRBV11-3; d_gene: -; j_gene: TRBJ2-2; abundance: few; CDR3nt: TGTGCCAGCAGCGTGGGCCTGGGGGCGCTGAACACCGGGGAGCTGTTTTTT; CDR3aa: CASSVGLGALNTGELFF
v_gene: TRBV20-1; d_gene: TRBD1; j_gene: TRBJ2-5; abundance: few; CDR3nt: TGCAGTGCTAGAACTCAGGGGGCGGGGTGGACCCAGTACTTC; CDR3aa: CSARTQGAGWTQYF
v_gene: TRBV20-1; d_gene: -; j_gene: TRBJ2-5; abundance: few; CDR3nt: TGCAGTGCTAGAGATATCCATTCTCAAGAGACCCAGTACTTC; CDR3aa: CSARDIHSQETQYF
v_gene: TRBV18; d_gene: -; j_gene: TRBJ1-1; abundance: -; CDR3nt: TGTGCCAGCTCCCGTTTTGAGTGGGGCGCAGCCTCTTGGACTGAAGCTTTCTTT; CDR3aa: CASSRFEWGAASWTEAFF
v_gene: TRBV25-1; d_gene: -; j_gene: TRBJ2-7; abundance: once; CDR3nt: TGTGCCAGCAGTGCATTCGATGGCACCTACGAGCAGTACTTC; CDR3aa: CASSAFDGTYEQYF